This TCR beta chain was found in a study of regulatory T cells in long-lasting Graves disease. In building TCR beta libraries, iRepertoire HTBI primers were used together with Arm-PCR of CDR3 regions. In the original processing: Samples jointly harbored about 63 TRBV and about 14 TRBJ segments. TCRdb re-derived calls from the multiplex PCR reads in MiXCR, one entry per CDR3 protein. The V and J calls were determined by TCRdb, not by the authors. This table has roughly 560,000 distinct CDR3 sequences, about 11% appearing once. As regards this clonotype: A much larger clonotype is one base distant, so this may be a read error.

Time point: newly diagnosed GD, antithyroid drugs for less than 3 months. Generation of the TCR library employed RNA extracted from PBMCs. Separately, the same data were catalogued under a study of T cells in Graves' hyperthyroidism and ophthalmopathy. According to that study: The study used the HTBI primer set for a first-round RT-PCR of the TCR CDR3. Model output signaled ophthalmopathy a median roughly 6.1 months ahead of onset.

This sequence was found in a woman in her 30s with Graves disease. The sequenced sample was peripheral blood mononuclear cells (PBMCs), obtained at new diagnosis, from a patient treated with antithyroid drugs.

The CDR3 here is CSVEGLDTNEQYF. CDR3 nucleotides: TGCAGCGTTGAAGGACTAGACACCAATGAGCAGTACTTC. The V call is TRBV29-1, the J call TRBJ2-7; D perhaps matches TRBD2 (6 bases). CDR1 is SQVTM, CDR2 ANQGSEA, per germline. Trimming pared 1 base from V and 7 bases from J, leaving 14 bases between. This CDR3 spans 13 amino acids.